The clone carrying this TCR beta chain was seen a single time. The data originate from a study of Ad26.COV2.S vaccination and SARS-CoV-2 variants. Sample treatment: some 19 received Ad26.COV2.S at low or high dose, single or two shots; about five received placebo; per-sample allocation not given. Each sample was drawn 63 days after the first injection (of vaccine or placebo). V lost 3 bases, J lost 4 bases, and 9 bases lay in between. Per germline, CDR1 SGHAT and CDR2 FQNNGV. The CDR3 is 13 amino acids. TCRdb's copy holds only in-frame clones and misses some; the assay was immunoSEQ multiplex PCR. The sample lists about 400,000 clones; 88% were seen once.

This chain uses TRBV11-2 with TRBJ2-5; D is undetermined. The source is a person aged 18-60 years who received the Ad26.COV2.S COVID-19 vaccine or a placebo. The source material was peripheral blood, sampled in a trial of Ad26.COV2.S vaccine versus placebo. CDR3 nucleotides: TGTGCCAGCAGCTTTGAGCGATCAGAGACCCAGTACTTC. It encodes CASSFERSETQYF. The whole variable domain, filled in from reference TRBV11-2 and TRBJ2-5, reads EAGVAQSPRYKIIEKRQSVAFWCNPISGHATLYWYQQILGQGPKLLIQFQNNGVVDDSQLPKDRFSAERLKGVDSTLKIQPAKLEDSAVYLCASSFERSETQYFGPGTRLLVL.